A single sample gave rise to the 21 T cell receptor beta chains below, sequenced in a study of blood T cell repertoires in COVID-19. Sequencing was performed with immunoSEQ multiplex PCR; in TCRdb, only in-frame clones are kept and a portion is missing. The data show a few hundred thousand clones, approximately 87% seen once. Sample: peripheral blood. The receptors here all came from a woman aged 45-60 years with active or convalescent COVID-19.

The chain uses TRBV6-5 and TRBJ1-1; D perhaps matches TRBD1 (6 bases). The germline V gene encodes CDR1 MNHEY and CDR2 SVGAGI. The V end lost 2 bases, the J end lost 6 bases, and 16 bases lay between the germline ends. CDR3 length: 15 amino acids. CDR3 bases: TGTGCCAGCAGTTACGTTGGACAGAGGTATTCTGAAGCTTTCTTT. This encodes CASSYVGQRYSEAFF.

For this clone: The sample carries other DNA sequences with the same CDR3. CDR3 residues: CASSIQGNSYNEQFF. CDR3 DNA sequence: TGTGCCAGTAGTATCCAGGGTAACTCCTACAATGAGCAGTTCTTC. The chain is built from TRBV19 and TRBJ2-1; D perhaps matches TRBD1 (5 bases). This CDR3 is built from 15 residues. The germline V and J ends were trimmed by 3 bases and 0 bases, with 9 bases remaining between them. The germline V gene has CDR1 LNHDA and CDR2 SQIVND (reference sequence).

The V and J genes are TRBV18 and TRBJ1-4; maybe TRBD1 (6 bases). Germline V gene lookup returns CDR1 KGHSH and CDR2 LQKENI. This CDR3 has 17 amino acids. V lost 2 bases and J lost 4, with 17 bases in between. CDR3 nucleotide sequence: TGTGCCAGCTCACCAATAACTACAGGGCAGGGTAATGAAAAACTGTTTTTT. Encoded protein: CASSPITTGQGNEKLFF.

The chain employs TRBV11-2 and TRBJ1-6; possible D gene TRBD1, 6 bases. V was trimmed by 0 bases and J by 9 bases, leaving 15 bases between them. CDR3 size: 16 residues. Germline values: CDR1 SGHAT, CDR2 FQNNGV. The CDR3 region is CASSLDQRQGSSPLHF. CDR3 DNA sequence: TGTGCCAGCAGCTTAGATCAGAGGCAGGGGAGTTCACCCCTCCACTTT.

The V and J genes are TRBV6-5 and TRBJ2-5; 11 bases align to TRBD2. CDR1 MNHEY and CDR2 SVGAGI come from the germline V gene. This CDR3 is 14 amino acids long. V was clipped by 8 bases and J by 2 bases; unmatched bases: 4. The CDR3 DNA reads TGTGCCAGCGGTCTAGCGGGGGGTCAAGAGACCCAGTACTTC. As protein: CASGLAGGQETQYF.

This chain uses TRBV29-1 with TRBJ2-5; 8 bases are a match to TRBD2. The CDR3 contains 15 residues. Germline V CDR1 and CDR2: SQVTM, ANQGSEA. Germline trimming cut 2 bases from V and 2 bases from J; bases unmatched to any gene: 7. The CDR3 region is CSVELAGKTQETQYF. Written as DNA, the CDR3 is TGCAGCGTTGAATTAGCGGGAAAGACACAAGAGACCCAGTACTTC. Full variable domain (missing parts from reference TRBV29-1 and TRBJ2-5): SAVISQKPSRDICQRGTSLTIQCQVDSQVTMMFWYRQQPGQSLTLIATANQGSEATYESGFVIDKFPISRPNLTFSTLTVSNMSPEDSSIYLCSVELAGKTQETQYFGPGTRLLVL.

This chain links TRBV6-5 with TRBJ1-6, with 8 bases aligning to TRBD1. Germline lookup yields CDR1 MNHEY and CDR2 SVGAGI. Losses at the gene ends were 2 bases for V and 10 bases for J; bases not matched to a gene: 7. The CDR3 spans 15 residues. The CDR3 region is CASSYQRQGRSPLHF. In DNA, the CDR3 is TGTGCCAGCAGTTACCAGAGACAGGGGAGGTCACCCCTCCACTTT.

This chain joins TRBV7-8 and TRBJ2-7; TRBD1 matches 8 bases. The CDR3 has 15 amino acids. The ends lost 5 bases at V and 3 bases at J; junction bases unmatched: 9. CDR1 SGHVS and CDR2 FQNEAQ come from the germline V gene. The DNA for the CDR3 is TGTGCCAGCAGCCCACCCCGGACAGGGCGCTACGAGCAGTACTTC. This encodes CASSPPRTGRYEQYF. The full variable domain, its missing parts supplied by reference TRBV7-8 and TRBJ2-7, is GAGVSQSPRYKVAKRGQDVALRCDPISGHVSLFWYQQALGQGPEFLTYFQNEAQLDKSGLPSDRFFAERPEGSVSTLKIQRTQQEDSAVYLCASSPPRTGRYEQYFGPGTRLTVT.

This clone was observed a few times. J is TRBJ2-7 and V is TRBV11-2; 9 nucleotides align to TRBD1. Germline loops: CDR1 SGHAT, CDR2 FQNNGV. V lost 5 bases, J lost 4 bases, and 9 bases stayed unmatched. This CDR3 region has 15 residues. The CDR3 sequence: CASSPAGTGSYEQYF. The DNA for the CDR3 is TGTGCCAGCAGCCCGGCCGGGACAGGGTCTTACGAGCAGTACTTC.

The chain employs TRBV7-9 and TRBJ1-2, with 12 nucleotides matching TRBD1. The junction had 7 bases not matched to a gene; V was cut back by 4 bases and J by 4 bases. CDR3 length: 16 residues. Germline V gives CDR1 SEHNR, CDR2 FQNEAQ (reference sequence). The CDR3 sequence is CASSSRDRGLVYGYTF. The CDR3 DNA reads TGTGCCAGCAGCTCCCGGGACAGGGGGCTCGTCTATGGCTACACCTTC.

This clone was seen only a few times. The V and J genes are TRBV12-3 or TRBV12-4 and TRBJ1-3; D is perhaps TRBD1 (5 bases). The CDR3 has 12 amino acids. The V end was cut by 4 bases, the J end by 9 bases, with 10 bases between. DNA for the CDR3: TGTGCCAGCAGTTCCAGCGGGGGCACCATATATTTT. Amino acids: CASSSSGGTIYF.

The rearrangement joins TRBV19 to TRBJ1-5, with 7 bases that match TRBD1. The germline gives CDR1 LNHDA, CDR2 SQIVND (reference sequence). V lost 6 bases and J lost 0; bases outside the gene matches: 8. CDR3 length: 16 amino acids. CDR3 nucleotides: TGTGCCAGTAGCGAGACAGGGCGTTATAGCAATCAGCCCCAGCATTTT. It specifies CASSETGRYSNQPQHF.

V is TRBV4-3 and J is TRBJ2-5; D gene uncertain. CDR1 is LGHNA, CDR2 YSLEER, per germline. The CDR3 loop spans 15 amino acids. V was trimmed by 1 base and J by 0 bases, leaving 9 bases between them. The CDR3 protein is CASSQGDMYQETQYF. CDR3 nucleotides: TGCGCCAGCAGCCAAGGAGACATGTACCAAGAGACCCAGTACTTC.

V is TRBV3-1 (or the pseudogene TRBV3-2) and J is TRBJ1-3; D is uncertain. Germline CDR1 reads LGHDT; CDR2 reads YNNKEL (reference sequence). The V and J ends lost 1 base and 7 bases respectively, with 5 bases between them. This CDR3 has 12 residues. Here the CDR3 reads CASSQAQNTIYF. The CDR3 nucleotides read TGTGCCAGCAGCCAAGCTCAGAACACCATATATTTT.

This clone was recorded only once. V gene TRBV7-2 combines with J gene TRBJ2-7; D may be TRBD2 (6 bases). Germline V gene sequence: CDR1 SGHTA, CDR2 FQGNSA. The CDR3 totals 13 residues. Trimming took off 6 bases at V and 4 bases at J, with 13 bases between the two ends. The CDR3 bases are TGTGCCAGCAGTCGGACCCGGGAGTACGAGCAGTACTTC. Translated, it gives CASSRTREYEQYF.

The gene calls are TRBV10-3 and TRBJ1-1; 7 nucleotides align to TRBD1. The V and J ends lost 3 bases and 1 base, in that order; junction bases with no gene match: 5. The CDR3 runs to 15 residues. Germline V gene data show CDR1 as ENHRY and CDR2 as SYGVKD. CDR3 DNA: TGTGCCATCAGTGATCCAGACAGGGCGAACACTGAAGCTTTCTTT. Translated, it gives CAISDPDRANTEAFF.

In this sample, this clone turned up a few times. Here the CDR3 DNA reads TGTGCCAGCAGCTTACTCACAAATCAGCCCCAGCATTTT. It codes for CASSLLTNQPQHF. The rearrangement links TRBV11-2 to TRBJ1-5; D is undetermined. The V end was cut by 2 bases, the J end by 4 bases, with 6 bases between. The CDR3 totals 13 residues. CDR1 and CDR2 from the germline V gene are SGHAT and FQNNGV.

The chain uses TRBV27 and TRBJ2-7; TRBD1 matches 8 bases. J gave up 6 bases and V 2 bases, and 9 bases lay outside the gene matches. CDR1 is MNHEY and CDR2 is SMNVEV in the germline V gene (reference sequence). The CDR3 is 15 residues long. The CDR3 DNA reads TGTGCCAGCAGTTTAGCCAGGGGGCTGTTCGCCGAGCAGTACTTC. Protein product: CASSLARGLFAEQYF.

The V gene is TRBV6-2 or TRBV6-3, the J gene TRBJ1-2, with 12 bases lining up with TRBD1. CDR3 length: 15 amino acids. J was trimmed by 5 bases and V by 4 bases; bases with no gene match: 5. CDR1 and CDR2 from the germline V gene are MNHEY and SVGEGT. The CDR3 region is CASSSRDRGLYGYTF. The CDR3 DNA reads as TGTGCCAGCAGTTCCCGGGACAGGGGGCTATATGGCTACACCTTC.

V is TRBV4-3 and J is TRBJ2-7, with D unclear. V was clipped by 0 bases and J by 2 bases, with 11 bases between them. Germline V gene data show CDR1 as LGHNA and CDR2 as YSLEER. The CDR3 covers 15 residues. As DNA, the CDR3 is TGCGCCAGCAGCCAAGATTCATACAGTGCCTACGAGCAGTACTTC. It yields the protein CASSQDSYSAYEQYF.

A single count supports this clone. The rearrangement joins TRBV9 to TRBJ2-3; 12 nucleotides match TRBD2. V gave up 2 bases and J gave up 4 bases; unmatched junction bases: 8. The V gene's germline CDR1 is SGDLS and CDR2 YYNGEE. The CDR3 contains 17 residues. The CDR3 nucleotides are TGTGCCAGCAGCGTCCTACCGACTAGCGGGAGTTCAGATACGCAGTATTTT. Residues: CASSVLPTSGSSDTQYF.